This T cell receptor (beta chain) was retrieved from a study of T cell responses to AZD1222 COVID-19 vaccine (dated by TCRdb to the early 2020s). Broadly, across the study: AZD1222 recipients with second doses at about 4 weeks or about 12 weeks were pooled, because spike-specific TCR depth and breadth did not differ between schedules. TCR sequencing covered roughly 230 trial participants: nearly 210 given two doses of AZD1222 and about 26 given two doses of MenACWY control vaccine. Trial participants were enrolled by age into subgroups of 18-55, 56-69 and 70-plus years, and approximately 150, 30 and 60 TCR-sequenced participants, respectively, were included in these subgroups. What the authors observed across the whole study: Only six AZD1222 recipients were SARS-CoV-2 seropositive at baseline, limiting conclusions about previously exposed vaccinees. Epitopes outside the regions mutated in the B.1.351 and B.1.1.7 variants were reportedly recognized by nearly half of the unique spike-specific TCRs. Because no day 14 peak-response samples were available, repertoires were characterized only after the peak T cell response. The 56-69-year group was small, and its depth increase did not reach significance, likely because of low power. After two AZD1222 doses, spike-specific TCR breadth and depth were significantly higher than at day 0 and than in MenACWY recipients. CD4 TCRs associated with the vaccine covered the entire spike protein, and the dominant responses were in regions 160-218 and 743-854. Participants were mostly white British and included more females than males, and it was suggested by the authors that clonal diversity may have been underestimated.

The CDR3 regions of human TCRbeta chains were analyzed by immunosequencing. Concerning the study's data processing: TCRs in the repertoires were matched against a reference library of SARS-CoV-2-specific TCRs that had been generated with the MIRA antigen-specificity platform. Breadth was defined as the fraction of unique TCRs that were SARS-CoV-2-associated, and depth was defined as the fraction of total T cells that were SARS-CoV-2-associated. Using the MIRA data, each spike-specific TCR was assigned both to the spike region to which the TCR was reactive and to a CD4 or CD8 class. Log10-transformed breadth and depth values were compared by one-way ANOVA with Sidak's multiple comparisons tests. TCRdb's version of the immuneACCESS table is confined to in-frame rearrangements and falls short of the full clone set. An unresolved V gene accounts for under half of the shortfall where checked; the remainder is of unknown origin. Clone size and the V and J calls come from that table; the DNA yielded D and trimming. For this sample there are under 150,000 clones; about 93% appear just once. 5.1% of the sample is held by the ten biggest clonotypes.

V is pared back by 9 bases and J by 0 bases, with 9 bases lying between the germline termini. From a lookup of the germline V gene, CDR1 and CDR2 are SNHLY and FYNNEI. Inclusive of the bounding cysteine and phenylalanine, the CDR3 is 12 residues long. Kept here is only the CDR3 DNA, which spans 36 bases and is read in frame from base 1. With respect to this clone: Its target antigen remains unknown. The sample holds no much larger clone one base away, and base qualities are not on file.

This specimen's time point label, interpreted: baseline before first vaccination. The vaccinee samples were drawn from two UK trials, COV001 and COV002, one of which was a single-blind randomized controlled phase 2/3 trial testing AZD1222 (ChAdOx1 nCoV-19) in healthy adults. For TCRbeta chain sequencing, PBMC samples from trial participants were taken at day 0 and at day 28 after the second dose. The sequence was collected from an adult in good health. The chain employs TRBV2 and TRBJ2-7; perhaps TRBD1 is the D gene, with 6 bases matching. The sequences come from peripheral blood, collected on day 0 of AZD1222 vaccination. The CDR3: CASRDNSYEQYF. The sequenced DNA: TGTGCCAGTCGGGACAACTCCTACGAGCAGTACTTC.